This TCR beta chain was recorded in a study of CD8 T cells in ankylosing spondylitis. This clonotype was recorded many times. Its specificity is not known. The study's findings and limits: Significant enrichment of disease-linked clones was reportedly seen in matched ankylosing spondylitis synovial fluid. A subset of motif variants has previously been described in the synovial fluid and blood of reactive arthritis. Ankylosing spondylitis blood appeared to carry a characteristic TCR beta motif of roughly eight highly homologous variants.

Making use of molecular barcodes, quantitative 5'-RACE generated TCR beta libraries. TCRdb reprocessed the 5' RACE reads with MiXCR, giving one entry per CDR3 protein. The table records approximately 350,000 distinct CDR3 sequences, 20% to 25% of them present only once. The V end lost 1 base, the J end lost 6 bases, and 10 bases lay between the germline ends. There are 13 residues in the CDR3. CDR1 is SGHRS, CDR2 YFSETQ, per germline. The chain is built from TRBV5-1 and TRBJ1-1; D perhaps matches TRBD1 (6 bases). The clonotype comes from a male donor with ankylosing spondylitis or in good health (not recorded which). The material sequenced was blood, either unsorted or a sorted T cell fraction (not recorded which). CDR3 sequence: CASSLMGAPEAFF. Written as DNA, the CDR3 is TGCGCCAGCAGCTTGATGGGGGCACCTGAAGCTTTCTTT.